This record concerns one T cell receptor beta chain sequence. No antigen is known for it. The genes are named according to mouse. The sample originates from a study of CD8+ T cells in alopecia areata. General study findings and limits: Sequencing of scalp samples also captures resident alphabeta T cells of normal skin.

Extraction of RNA preceded its reverse transcription into cDNA, which served as the sequencing template. Generated by immunoSEQ multiplex PCR, the TCRdb table keeps only in-frame clones and is missing some. The data show 200,000 to 300,000 clones, with none appearing a single time. Sorting relied on CD4, CD8alpha, NKG2D, NKG2ACE and other markers applied to pooled cutaneous lymph node cells. Sequences were obtained from CD4+ T cells sorted from a lymph node. The receptor comes from a C3H/HeJ mouse with alopecia areata. The strain bears MHC haplotype H2-k.

CDR3 DNA, as far as it was read: TGTGCCAGCAGCGCCAGGGACTGGGGTAGTGCAGAA. It encodes CASSARDWGSAE. The complete CDR3 protein is CASSARDWGSAETLYF. The V and J genes are TRBV13-1 and TRBJ2-3, with 10 bases matching TRBD2. The read comes to an end 4 residues before the CDR3 does, leaving the germline J gene to fill in the end. Germline CDR1 and CDR2: NSHNY and SYGAGN. The CDR3 is 16 residues long. The junction had 6 bases not matched to a gene; V was cut back by 5 bases and J by 0 bases.